Sequencing of this T cell receptor (beta chain) was carried out in a study of technical replicates of blood from a few donors. Repertoires were generated with immunoSEQ multiplex PCR, while TCRdb's copy carries only in-frame clones and drops some. The table includes some 83,000 clones, just over 90% detected once. This clonotype originated in a human donor in good health. The sequenced material came from T cells isolated from PBMCs.

The CDR3: CASSILGGGSEQYF. The CDR3 coding sequence is TGTGCCAGTAGTATATTAGGGGGTGGTTCCGAGCAGTACTTC. The chain recombines TRBV19 with TRBJ2-7; possible D gene TRBD1, 6 bases. Germline V gene data show CDR1 as LNHDA and CDR2 as SQIVND (reference sequence). Trimming removed 2 bases at V and 6 bases at J, with 14 bases between. CDR3 length: 14 residues.